This T cell receptor (beta chain) was sequenced during a study of shared clonotypes between healthy human individuals (TCRdb year 2020). About the full investigation: Two women and three men aged 18 to 49 years were included in the cohort. Per donor, three plates each were used for CD4 naive and CD4 memory, two for CD8 naive, and one for CD8 memory. The study deeply sequenced blood TCR repertoires of several healthy adults to estimate repertoire size and the extent of clonotype sharing between individuals. Libraries were prepared and TCR repertoires were sequenced by different laboratories using diverse techniques, in order to increase sequencing depth and limit assay-specific biases. Each donor's leukapheresis produced roughly between roughly 0.85 and 10 billion PBMCs. Findings and caveats that apply to the study as a whole: Compared with non-shared clonotypes, clonotypes shared by all four sorted-subset donors had higher generation probabilities. Pairwise subsampling indicated that sequencing depth was expected to affect the degree of clonotype sharing among donors. Sharing across a few donors was observed for about 4.8% of naive CD4, over 3% of naive CD8, over 2% of memory CD4, and about 0.4% of memory CD8 clonotypes. Naive subsets generally had larger estimated clonotype richness than memory subsets. Rarefaction of sorted-subset datasets indicated incomplete sequencing despite the large sequencing depth. Because the study included only a small number of donors, the genetic and exposure-history diversity represented was limited. Sampling was limited to blood, and TCR repertoires in tissue likely differ from TCR repertoires in blood.

As concerns this clone: This receptor's antigen is unknown. Qualities for individual bases were not recorded, and no much larger clone is one base off.

Trimming costs V 4 bases and J 4 bases, and their ends lie 10 bases apart. The cysteine opens and the phenylalanine closes a CDR3 of 12 amino acids. Only the CDR3 part of the read is kept: 36 bases, read in frame from the first base. CDR1 and CDR2 are read off the germline V gene as SQVTM and ANQGSEA. For the CD8 naive samples, CD45RO-negative cells were positively selected for CCR7, yielding a CD45RA+CCR7+ population from which TemRA cells were excluded. The donors were healthy, HIV-negative adults who had no recently reported acute infections or vaccinations. All donors were Caucasian adults living in Nashville, Tennessee, USA. Blood was obtained by leukapheresis, after which PBMCs were separated by Ficoll-Histopaque density gradient centrifugation and cryopreserved in liquid nitrogen vapor phase. Purity and quantity of every magnetically sorted T cell population were checked by analytical flow cytometry. Each sorted fraction had its genomic DNA isolated and then quantified by UV absorbance on a Nanodrop 2000c.

Using the deep immunoSEQ assay, multiplex PCR amplified TCR CDR3 regions from genomic DNA. For each cell subset, the extracted genomic DNA was distributed evenly across all wells of several immunoSEQ 96-well plates, and each plate served as one replicate. For sorted subsets, around 200 ng genomic DNA, equal to tens of thousands of T cell genomes, was loaded into each replicate PCR. The purified libraries were quantified using a Qubit 3.0 fluorometer, sized with a Bioanalyzer 2100, and then quantified again using the KAPA Library Quantification kit. Every immunoSEQ 96-well plate was sequenced on a separate single-read 150-cycle Illumina NextSeq 550 flow cell. For the original study's pipeline: Because the immunoSEQ output held only junctional sequences and lacked quality scores, the filtering could not match the filtering applied to full-length reads. To assign V/J genes and CDR3, sequences were annotated using PyIR, a Python wrapper for IgBLAST v1.9, with IMGT germline references. Reads were filtered out if the reads had weak V/J assignments (E-value above 1e-6), no CDR3, stop codons, out-of-frame junctions, or ambiguous translated residues. A V3J clonotype was defined by an identical inferred V gene, J gene, and CDR3 amino acid sequence. Percentage overlap between repertoires was calculated by dividing the number of shared unique clonotypes by the size of the smaller repertoire. Richness of each repertoire was evaluated using RTK rarefaction, the Chao1 estimator, and Recon v2.1 estimates of unobserved clonotypes. Generation probabilities were computed with OLGA for all TCRbeta clonotypes obtained by the gDNA method from a handful of donors. TCRdb obtained this table from immuneACCESS and retained in-frame rearrangements with V and J assigned. These tables miss some clones; where compared with another copy, unresolved V genes account for less than half of the shortfall, and the remainder is unexplained. V and J calls plus clone size are reproduced from that table; the DNA served to infer D and trimming. In this sample the table shows about 2.2 million clones, about 92% of which occur a single time. The top ten constitute over 1.5% of the sample.

The TCR originated in a man younger than 35 in good health. Some clones in this sample may be carry-over from other donors' samples. The chain is made from TRBV29-1 and TRBJ1-1; the D gene is not confidently resolved. Material for sequencing was naive CD8+ T cells from PBMCs. The sample's cell subset or site label, decoded: CD45RA+CCR7+. CDR3 protein: CSVAVTTTEAFF. At the DNA level, the sequence is TGCAGCGTTGCGGTCACTACCACTGAAGCTTTCTTT.